This T cell receptor beta chain was sequenced in a study of blood T cell repertoires in COVID-19. Overall study context: Acute and convalescent COVID-19 specimens originated in the United States, Italy and Spain. From T cells, B-cell-depleted T cells, or PBMCs came the material, which was cDNA or gDNA.

The CDR3 runs to 19 residues. Germline V gene data show CDR1 as MDHEN and CDR2 as SYDVKM. The V gene lost 6 bases and the J gene lost 5 bases, with 29 bases spanning the gap. Per the original methods: Estimation of nucleated cell counts was performed using reference gene primer amplification. Some clones are missing from TCRdb's copy, which holds only in-frame ones; the method was immunoSEQ multiplex PCR. The DNA was the basis for D and trimming; V, J and clone size are from that table. Seen here are 100,000 to 150,000 clones, over 75% observed once, and the top ten hold 3.6%. The rearrangement links TRBV28 to TRBJ2-1; D not certain. What was sequenced was peripheral blood. The clonotype comes from a woman aged 55-70 years with acute or convalescent COVID-19. CDR3 protein: CASRDYSPSGSGQDNEQFF. The CDR3 coding sequence is TGTGCCAGCAGAGATTACTCCCCGAGTGGCAGTGGGCAGGACAATGAGCAGTTCTTC.